This paragraph covers one T cell receptor beta chain sequence. These data come from a study of blood T cell repertoires in COVID-19. The wider study: Some COVID-19 samples were acute and others convalescent; all came from the United States, Italy and Spain. In each case, the material was cDNA or gDNA derived from T cells, B-cell-depleted T cells, or PBMCs.

This CDR3 contains 14 residues. In germline, CDR1 is SGHNT, CDR2 YENEEA. The V gene end was trimmed by 5 bases and the J gene end by 1 base; junction bases not matched to a gene: 4. Per the authors' pipeline: Amplification with reference gene primers provided the estimates of nucleated cell counts. Clones were sequenced by immunoSEQ multiplex PCR, and TCRdb holds only the in-frame ones, with some missing. Clone size and the V and J calls come from that table; the DNA yielded D and trimming. The table includes about 130,000 clones, approximately 84% detected once. V is TRBV11-3 and J is TRBJ1-1; 7 nucleotides match TRBD1. The sample was peripheral blood. This receptor was taken from a man between 65 and 85 years old with acute or convalescent COVID-19. In nucleotides, the CDR3 is TGTGCCAGCAGCCGACAGGGTCCGAACACTGAAGCTTTCTTT. Encoded protein: CASSRQGPNTEAFF.